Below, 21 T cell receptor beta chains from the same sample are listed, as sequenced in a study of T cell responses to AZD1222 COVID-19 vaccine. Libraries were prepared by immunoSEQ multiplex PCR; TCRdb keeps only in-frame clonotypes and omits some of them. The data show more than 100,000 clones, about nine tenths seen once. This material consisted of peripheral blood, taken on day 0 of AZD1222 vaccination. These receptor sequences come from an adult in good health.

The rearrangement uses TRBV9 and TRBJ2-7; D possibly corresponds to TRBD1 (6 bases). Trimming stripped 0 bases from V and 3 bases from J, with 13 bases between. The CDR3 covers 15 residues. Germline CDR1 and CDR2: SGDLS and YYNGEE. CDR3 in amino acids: CASSVGPGQIYEQYF. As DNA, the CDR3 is TGTGCCAGCAGCGTAGGTCCCGGACAGATCTACGAGCAGTACTTC.

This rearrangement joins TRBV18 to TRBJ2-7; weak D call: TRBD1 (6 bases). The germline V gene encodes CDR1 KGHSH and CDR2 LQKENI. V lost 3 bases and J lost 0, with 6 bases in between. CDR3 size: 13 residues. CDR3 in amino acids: CASSPDSSYEQYF. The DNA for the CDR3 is TGTGCCAGCTCACCGGACAGCTCCTACGAGCAGTACTTC.

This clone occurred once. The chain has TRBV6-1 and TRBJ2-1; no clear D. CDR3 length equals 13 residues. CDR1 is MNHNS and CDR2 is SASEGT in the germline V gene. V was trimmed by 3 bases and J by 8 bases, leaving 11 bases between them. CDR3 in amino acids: CASSDPLVHEQFF. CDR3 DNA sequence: TGTGCCAGCAGTGACCCGTTGGTCCATGAGCAGTTCTTC.

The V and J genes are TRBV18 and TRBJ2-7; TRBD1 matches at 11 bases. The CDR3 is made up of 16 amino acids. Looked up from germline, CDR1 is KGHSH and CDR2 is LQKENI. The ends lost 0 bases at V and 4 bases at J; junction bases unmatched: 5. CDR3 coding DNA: TGTGCCAGCTCACCACCGAGGACAGGGGGCGGTTACGAGCAGTACTTC. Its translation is CASSPPRTGGGYEQYF.

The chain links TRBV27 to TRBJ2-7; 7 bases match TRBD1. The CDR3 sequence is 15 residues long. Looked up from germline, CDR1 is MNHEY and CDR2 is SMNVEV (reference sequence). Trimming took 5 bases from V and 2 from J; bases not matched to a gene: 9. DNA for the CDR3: TGTGCCAGCAGTGTCACCGGGACAGAGGCCTACGAGCAGTACTTC. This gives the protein CASSVTGTEAYEQYF.

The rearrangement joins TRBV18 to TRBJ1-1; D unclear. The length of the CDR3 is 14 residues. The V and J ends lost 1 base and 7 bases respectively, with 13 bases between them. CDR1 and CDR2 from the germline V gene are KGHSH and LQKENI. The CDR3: CASSPRGVSHEAFF. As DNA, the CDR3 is TGTGCCAGCTCACCACGTGGGGTTAGCCATGAAGCTTTCTTT.

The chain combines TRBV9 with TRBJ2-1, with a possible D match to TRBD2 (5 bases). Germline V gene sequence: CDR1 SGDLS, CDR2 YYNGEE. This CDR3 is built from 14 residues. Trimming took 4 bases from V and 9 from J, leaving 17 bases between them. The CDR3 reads CASSPPGSTGEQFF. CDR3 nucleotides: TGTGCCAGCAGCCCCCCGGGGTCCACCGGTGAGCAGTTCTTC.

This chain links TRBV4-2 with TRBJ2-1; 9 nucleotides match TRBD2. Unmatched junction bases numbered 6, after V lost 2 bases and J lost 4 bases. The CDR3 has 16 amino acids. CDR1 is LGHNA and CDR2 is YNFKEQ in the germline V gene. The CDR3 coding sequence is TGTGCCAGCAGCCAAAATGTGCGGGAGGGGTACAATGAGCAGTTCTTC. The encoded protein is CASSQNVREGYNEQFF.

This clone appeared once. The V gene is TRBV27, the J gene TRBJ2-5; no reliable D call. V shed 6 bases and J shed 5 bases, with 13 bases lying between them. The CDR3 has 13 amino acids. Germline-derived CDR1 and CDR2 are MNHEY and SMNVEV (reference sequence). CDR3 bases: TGTGCCAGCAGCCCATCTTTTGGGGAGACCCAGTACTTC. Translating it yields CASSPSFGETQYF.

The CDR3 loop is CASSPPGMNTEAFF. For the CDR3, the DNA is TGTGCCAGCTCACCACCGGGGATGAACACTGAAGCTTTCTTT. This sequence joins TRBV18 and TRBJ1-1; D unresolved. CDR3 length equals 14 residues. Germline V gene lookup returns CDR1 KGHSH and CDR2 LQKENI. The V end was cut by 0 bases, the J end by 0 bases, with 5 bases between.

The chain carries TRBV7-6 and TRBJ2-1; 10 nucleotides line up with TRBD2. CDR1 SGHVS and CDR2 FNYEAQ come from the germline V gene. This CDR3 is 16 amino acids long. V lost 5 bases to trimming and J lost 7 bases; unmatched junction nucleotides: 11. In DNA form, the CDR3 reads TGTGCCAGCAGCCGCGCGTCCAGGACTAGCGGAAATGAGCAGTTCTTC. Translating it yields CASSRASRTSGNEQFF.

This CDR3 reads CATSQRFSSGNTIYF. CDR3 DNA: TGTGCCACTTCCCAGAGGTTTTCCTCTGGAAACACCATATATTTT. The chain has TRBV15 and TRBJ1-3; D is unresolved. Trimming pared 9 bases from V and 0 bases from J, leaving 15 bases between. The V gene's germline CDR1 is LNHNV and CDR2 YYDKDF (reference sequence). The CDR3 contains 15 residues.

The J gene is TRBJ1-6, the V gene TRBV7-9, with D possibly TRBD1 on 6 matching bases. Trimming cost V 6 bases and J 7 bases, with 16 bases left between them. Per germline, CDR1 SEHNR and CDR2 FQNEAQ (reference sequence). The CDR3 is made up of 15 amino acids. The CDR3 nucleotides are TGTGCCAGCAGTCCCACGGGGGGGCCCAATTCACCCCTCCACTTT. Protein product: CASSPTGGPNSPLHF.

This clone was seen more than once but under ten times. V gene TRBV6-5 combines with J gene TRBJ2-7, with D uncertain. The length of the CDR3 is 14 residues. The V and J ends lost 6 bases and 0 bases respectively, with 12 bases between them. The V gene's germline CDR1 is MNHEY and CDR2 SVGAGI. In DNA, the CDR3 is TGTGCCAGCAGCTCGAGTGTGGGCTCCTACGAGCAGTACTTC. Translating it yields CASSSSVGSYEQYF.

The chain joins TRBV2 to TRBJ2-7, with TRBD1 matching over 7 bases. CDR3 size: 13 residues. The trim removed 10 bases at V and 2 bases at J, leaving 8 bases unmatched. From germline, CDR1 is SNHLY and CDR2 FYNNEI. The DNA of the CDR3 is TGTGCCACTACATCGGGACAGACCTACGAGCAGTACTTC. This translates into CATTSGQTYEQYF.

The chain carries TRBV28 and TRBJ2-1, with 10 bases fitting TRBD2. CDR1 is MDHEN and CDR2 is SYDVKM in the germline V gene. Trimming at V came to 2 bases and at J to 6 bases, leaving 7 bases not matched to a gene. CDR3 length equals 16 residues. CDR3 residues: CASSLIASGGFNEQFF. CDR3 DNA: TGTGCCAGCAGTTTAATCGCTAGCGGGGGTTTCAATGAGCAGTTCTTC.

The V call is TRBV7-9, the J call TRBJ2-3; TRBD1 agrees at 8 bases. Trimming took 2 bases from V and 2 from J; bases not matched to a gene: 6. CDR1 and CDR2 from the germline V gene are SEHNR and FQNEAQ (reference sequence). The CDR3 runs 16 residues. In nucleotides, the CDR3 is TGTGCCAGCAGCTTAATCAGGGGGCGGTACACAGATACGCAGTATTTT. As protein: CASSLIRGRYTDTQYF.

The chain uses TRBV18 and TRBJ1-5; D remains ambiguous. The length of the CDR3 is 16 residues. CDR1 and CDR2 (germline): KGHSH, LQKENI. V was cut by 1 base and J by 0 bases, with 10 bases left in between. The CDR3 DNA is TGTGCCAGCTCACCACGTCCAGCAGATAGCAATCAGCCCCAGCATTTT. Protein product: CASSPRPADSNQPQHF. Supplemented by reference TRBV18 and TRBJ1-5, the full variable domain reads NAGVMQNPRHLVRRRGQEARLRCSPMKGHSHVYWYRQLPEEGLKFMVYLQKENIIDESGMPKERFSAEFPKEGPSILRIQQVVRGDSAAYFCASSPRPADSNQPQHFGDGTRLSIL.

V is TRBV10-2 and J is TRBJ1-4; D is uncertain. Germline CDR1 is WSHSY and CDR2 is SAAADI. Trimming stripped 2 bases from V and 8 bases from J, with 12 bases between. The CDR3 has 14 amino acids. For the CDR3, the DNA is TGCGCCAGCAGTGAGGGGGAGGAGGCGGAAAAACTGTTTTTT. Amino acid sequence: CASSEGEEAEKLFF.

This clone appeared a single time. CDR3 loop: CASSERGAHEQYF. The CDR3 bases are TGTGCCAGCAGTGAAAGGGGGGCCCACGAGCAGTACTTC. The rearrangement joins TRBV25-1 to TRBJ2-7; either TRBD1 or TRBD2 may fit D (6 bases each). Germline CDR1 reads MGHDK; CDR2 reads SYGVNS. The ends were cut back, 2 bases at V and 5 bases at J, with 10 bases in the middle. The CDR3 extends over 13 amino acids.

The CDR3 DNA sequence: TGCAGCGTTGAACCAGGGATGGGCTACACCTTC. Encoded protein: CSVEPGMGYTF. V and J are TRBV29-1 and TRBJ1-2, with D perhaps TRBD1 (5 bases). Trimming stripped 2 bases from V and 8 bases from J, with 9 bases between. Germline V CDR1 and CDR2: SQVTM, ANQGSEA. The CDR3 extends over 11 amino acids.